This T cell receptor beta chain was sequenced during a study of T-cell reconstitution after alpha-beta-depleted transplantation in children. Study results and limitations: After transplant, at about two months, alpha-beta T cells were reportedly derived from several hundred expanded graft clones. After one year, T-cell counts and TCRbeta diversity mostly came from new T cells.

The authors prepared the TCRbeta library with unique molecular identifiers. TCRdb reanalysed the PCR reads using MiXCR and keeps one entry per CDR3 protein. The repertoire holds about 980,000 distinct CDR3 sequences, with under 30% as singletons. As for this clonotype: Its antigen is unidentified.

CDR1 and CDR2 (germline): DFQATT, SNEGSKA (reference sequence). This CDR3 spans 14 amino acids. The germline V and J ends were trimmed by 2 bases and 2 bases, with 10 bases remaining between them. This clonotype was sampled from a boy younger than two who had a stem cell transplant for SCID, so the T cells may come from the graft donor. The sequenced sample was PBMCs, mostly from graft donor cells, obtained 360 days after TCRalphabeta/CD19-depleted stem cell transplant. The chain combines TRBV20-1 with TRBJ2-1; unclear D gene. In nucleotides, the CDR3 is TGCAGTGCTAGAAGTAGAGAGCCCTACAATGAGCAGTTCTTC. It is translated as CSARSREPYNEQFF.